This TCR beta chain came from a study of T cell responses to AZD1222 COVID-19 vaccine. General study results and limits: Mapped onto spike, vaccine-associated CD4 TCRs spanned it and were dominant at 160-218 and 743-854. In a largely white British group with more females than males, clonal diversity was possibly underestimated.

TCRdb's table, derived via immunoSEQ multiplex PCR, lists solely in-frame clones and lacks some. The sample consists of 110,000 to 150,000 clones, approximately 90% of them appearing once. This CDR3 region has 14 residues. In germline, CDR1 is SQVTM, CDR2 ANQGSEA. Trimming stripped 3 bases from V and 1 base from J, with 7 bases between. About this clone itself: Its cognate antigen is unknown.

The sample was peripheral blood, taken 28 days after the second AZD1222 dose. The receptor was derived from an adult who received the AZD1222 COVID-19 vaccine. The rearrangement links TRBV29-1 to TRBJ2-6; D gene unclear. The CDR3 sequence: CSVEAGSGANVLTF. The CDR3 DNA reads as TGCAGCGTTGAGGCTGGGTCTGGGGCCAACGTCCTGACTTTC.